In its sample, the clone carrying this TCR beta chain was seen many times. What it recognizes is unknown. This sample is part of a study of blood T cells in healthy people across ages. Study background: For every two T cells, template switching captured about one barcoded beta molecule.

Trimming took 0 bases from V and 8 from J, leaving 7 bases between them. The CDR3 has 12 amino acids. Germline-derived CDR1 and CDR2 are LGHNA and YNFKEQ. Peripheral blood was drawn, about 10 milliliters per donor. Regarding the study as a whole: Nothing was known about donor CMV status, and this possibly confounded expanded clonotype changes.

It was with a sample-barcoded 5' primer and a J-beta primer mix that a second PCR of roughly 7 to 12 cycles was run. A single record per CDR3 protein comes from TCRdb applying MiXCR to the 5' RACE reads. Of 600,000 or so distinct CDR3 sequences listed, 25% to 35% are singletons. J is TRBJ1-2 and V is TRBV4-2; D ambiguous. This sequence was found in an elderly woman in good health. The sample taken for sequencing was blood. DNA of the CDR3: TGTGCCAGCAGCCAAGAAAGAGGGGGCTACACCTTC. Its translation is CASSQERGGYTF.